The entry below gives a single TCR beta chain sequence along with its context. The data originate from a study of identical twins. Each CDR3 protein gets one entry after TCRdb re-called the 5' RACE reads with MiXCR. The table has 500,000 to 600,000 distinct CDR3 sequences, around 20% seen once. The CDR3 covers 11 residues. Germline CDR1 and CDR2: SQVTM and ANQGSEA. The V end was cut by 4 bases, the J end by 6 bases, with 8 bases between. These data also formed part of another study, on T cells expressing NK-cell markers.

Specimen: CD4+ T cells sorted from blood. The sequence was collected from a woman in her late teens or twenties in good health. The chain employs TRBV29-1 and TRBJ2-3; no reliable D call. CDR3 DNA: TGCAGCGTTGCCGAGGCGGATACGCAGTATTTT. Amino acids: CSVAEADTQYF.